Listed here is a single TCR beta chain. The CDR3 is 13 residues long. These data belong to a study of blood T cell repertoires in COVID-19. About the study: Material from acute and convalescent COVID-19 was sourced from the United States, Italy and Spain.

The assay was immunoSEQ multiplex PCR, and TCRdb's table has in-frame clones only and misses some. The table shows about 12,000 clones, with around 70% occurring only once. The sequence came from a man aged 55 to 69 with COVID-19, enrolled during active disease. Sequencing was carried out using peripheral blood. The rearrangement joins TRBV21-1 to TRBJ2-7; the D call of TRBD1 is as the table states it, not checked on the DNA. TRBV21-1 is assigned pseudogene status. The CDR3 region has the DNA TGTACCAGCAGCAAAGCGGGCAGCTACGAGCAGTACGTC. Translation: CTSSKAGSYEQYV.